These T cell receptor beta chains were read from a single sample in a study of blood T cell repertoires in COVID-19. Assay used: immunoSEQ multiplex PCR; TCRdb lists only in-frame clones, some missing. Here the sample spans about 220,000 clones, 80% being singletons. What was sequenced was peripheral blood. These receptors originate from a human donor in a cohort sampled during active COVID-19. The CDR3 runs from the conserved cysteine through the conserved F or W. Fields, in order: clone size, J gene, D gene, V gene, CDR3 DNA, CDR3 protein. D genes are given only for firm matches. Size values are once, few and many counts, or a class for expanded clones, and some rows have none.

>.|TRBJ2-7|.|TRBV21-1
TGTGCCAGCAGCAAAGAAGGGTGGGAGCCCTCCTACGAGCAGTACTTC
CASSKEGWEPSYEQYF
>.|TRBJ1-2|.|TRBV11-2
TGTGCCAGCAGCTCCCGGGGGAGGGGTGACTCCTATGGCTACACCTTC
CASSSRGRGDSYGYTF
>.|TRBJ1-2|.|TRBV5-1
TGCGCCAGCAGCTTGGACGGGACAAGCAGCTATGGCTACACCTTC
CASSLDGTSSYGYTF
>.|TRBJ2-7|TRBD2|TRBV5-1
TGCGCCAGCAGCTGGGGACTAGCCAGAACCTACGAGCAGTACTTC
CASSWGLARTYEQYF
>.|TRBJ2-7|TRBD1|TRBV6-5
TGTGCCAGCAGTTACTCGAGAGGCACAGGGGGCCAGTACTTC
CASSYSRGTGGQYF
>.|TRBJ1-3|TRBD1|TRBV28
TGTGCCAGCCGACAGGGAAGAAACACCATATATTTT
CASRQGRNTIYF
>.|TRBJ1-3|.|TRBV5-4
TGTGCCAGCAGCTTCGACGCAGGTGGAAACACCATATATTTT
CASSFDAGGNTIYF
>.|TRBJ1-6|.|TRBV9
TGTGCCAGCAGCGTAGGTGTCTCTAATTCACCCCTCCACTTT
CASSVGVSNSPLHF
>.|TRBJ2-7|TRBD1|TRBV5-1
TGCGCCAGCATGTGGGGGGGACAGGGTACCTACGAGCAGTACTTC
CASMWGGQGTYEQYF
>.|TRBJ2-3|TRBD2|TRBV4-1
TGCGCCAGCAGCCAAGATCCTAGCGGGAGTATTAGTGTTGTAGATACGCAGTATTTT
CASSQDPSGSISVVDTQYF
>.|TRBJ2-5|.|TRBV7-2
TGTGCCAGCAGCCTAGACCCATTCGGGGAGACCCAGTACTTC
CASSLDPFGETQYF
>.|TRBJ1-2|TRBD1|TRBV18
TGTGCCAGCTCACCGGGGACAGGGGTTACTAACTATGGCTACACCTTC
CASSPGTGVTNYGYTF
>.|TRBJ1-2|TRBD1|TRBV3-1/TRBV3-2
TGTGCCAGCAGCCCCAACAGGGGGTTCTCCTATGGCTACACCTTC
CASSPNRGFSYGYTF
>.|TRBJ2-1|.|TRBV7-2
TGTGCCAGCAGCTTATCCACTACGAGGTACAATGAGCAGTTCTTC
CASSLSTTRYNEQFF
>.|TRBJ2-7|TRBD2|TRBV7-2
TGTGCCAGCAGCTTAGGGGAGGGCGGGAGGGCCTACGAGCAGTACTTC
CASSLGEGGRAYEQYF
>once|TRBJ1-1|TRBD1|TRBV6-5
TGTGCCAGCAGTACCCGACAGGGGGCAGCGGCTTTCTTT
CASSTRQGAAAFF
>.|TRBJ2-1|.|TRBV27
TGTGCCAGCAGTTTATCCAGCGGGCTTTACAATGAGCAGTTCTTC
CASSLSSGLYNEQFF
>.|TRBJ1-5|TRBD1|TRBV19
TGTGCCAGTAGTTTGGCCGCACAGGGGTATCAGCCCCAGCATTTT
CASSLAAQGYQPQHF
>few|TRBJ1-5|TRBD1|TRBV19
TGTGCCAGTAGTATAGAGACAGGGGTACGGCAGCCCCAGCATTTT
CASSIETGVRQPQHF
>.|TRBJ2-2|.|TRBV13
TGTGCCAGCAGCTTCGACGGGGCCGGGGAGCTGTTTTTT
CASSFDGAGELFF
>.|TRBJ2-7|TRBD2|TRBV27
TGTGCCAGCAGAATCGGGACTAGCGCTCTTTACGAGCAGTACTTC
CASRIGTSALYEQYF
>few|TRBJ2-7|.|TRBV14
TGTGCCAGCAGCCCAAAGGAGTTTGGGTACGAGCAGTACTTC
CASSPKEFGYEQYF
>.|TRBJ2-3|.|TRBV5-4
TGTGCCAGCAGCTTGGCTAGAGGGTCGGCAGATACGCAGTATTTT
CASSLARGSADTQYF
>.|TRBJ1-1|.|TRBV28
TGTGCCAGCAGTTCGGAGACAGCCTCCGGTGTTGACACTGAAGCTTTCTTT
CASSSETASGVDTEAFF
>once|TRBJ2-3|TRBD2|TRBV19
TGTGCCAGTAGTACCGATAGCGGGACTAGCACAGATACGCAGTATTTT
CASSTDSGTSTDTQYF
>.|TRBJ2-2|.|TRBV7-2
TGTGCCAGCAGCCCCGGGGGGCCCGCCGCCGGGGAGCTGTTTTTT
CASSPGGPAAGELFF
>.|TRBJ1-1|.|TRBV5-1
TGCGCCAGCAGCCATATTACGGTGAACACTGAAGCTTTCTTT
CASSHITVNTEAFF
>.|TRBJ2-1|.|TRBV18
TGTGCCAGCTCTCCGTTGGAGGAGCAGTTCTTC
CASSPLEEQFF
>.|TRBJ2-7|TRBD2|TRBV28
TGTGCCAGCAGTCGACTGACTAGCGGGAGCCTTAGGGAGCAGTACTTC
CASSRLTSGSLREQYF